The entry below describes one TCR beta chain. The sample comes from a study of identical twins' blood T cells. The germline gives CDR1 SGHRS, CDR2 YFSETQ. CDR3 length: 14 residues. Trimming removed 5 bases at V and 0 bases at J, with 8 bases between. One entry per CDR3 protein, called by TCRdb with MiXCR from the 5' RACE reads. The sample shows 350,000 to 400,000 distinct CDR3 sequences, 25% to 35% of them seen only once. The chain carries TRBV5-1 and TRBJ1-4; D not resolved. The sequencing sample was made of PBMCs. This sequence was found in a woman between 18 and 55 years old in good health. As DNA, the CDR3 is TGCGCCAGCAGGAGGGCCGCAACTAATGAAAAACTGTTTTTT. Translation gives CASRRAATNEKLFF.